Only a few counts were recorded for the clone carrying this T cell receptor (beta chain). Its cognate antigen is unknown. The record originates from a study of T cells after yellow fever vaccination. Study-wide points: Abundant contaminating clonotypes from the bulk population could appear in FACS-sorted repertoires.

Per the germline V gene, CDR1 is KGHSH and CDR2 is LQKENI. CDR3 size: 12 residues. V lost 3 bases and J lost 6, with 9 bases in between. TCRdb recomputed calls from the 5' RACE reads with MiXCR, one row per CDR3 protein. The table includes 360,000 or so distinct CDR3 sequences, 11% detected once. The chain has TRBV18 and TRBJ2-7; a possible D gene is TRBD1 (6 bases). The sequence was collected from a man younger than 35 who received the YFV17D yellow fever vaccine. Sequences were derived from PBMCs, sampled on the day of the first yellow fever vaccination. The CDR3: CASSPQGGEQYV. The CDR3 DNA reads as TGTGCCAGCTCACCCCAAGGGGGCGAGCAGTACGTC.